This T cell receptor beta chain was retrieved from a study of cytomegalovirus exposure and HLA in healthy donors. Sequenced by immunoSEQ multiplex PCR; TCRdb stores in-frame clones only, minus some. This sample has roughly 130,000 clones, with 85% to 90% found just once. With 0 bases removed from V and 3 bases from J, the gap between germline ends came to 14 bases. CDR3 length equals 17 residues. A single count supports this clone. The sample consisted of PBMCs. This TCR was recovered from a woman aged 25-40 years in good health and CMV-seropositive. This chain uses TRBV23-1 with TRBJ1-4; maybe TRBD1 (6 bases). TRBV23-1 is an ORF; its function is uncertain. The CDR3 region is CASSQSWGLSANEKLFF. The CDR3 DNA is TGCGCCAGCAGTCAATCATGGGGGCTTAGTGCTAATGAAAAACTGTTTTTT.